These T cell receptor beta chains were read from a single sample in a study of spatial heterogeneity in lung cancer. TCRdb reprocessed the 5' RACE reads with MiXCR, giving one entry per CDR3 protein. The sample records about 38,000 distinct CDR3 sequences, approximately 7.5% being singletons. Sample: PBMCs, taken at surgery. The receptors stem from a male donor with early-stage non-small cell lung cancer. Each CDR3 is given with its conserved first and last residue. The D gene is left open where the match is weak. Clone sizes are given selectively: once, few, many, or a class where the clone is expanded.

-,TRBV19,TRBJ2-2,-,TGTGCCAGTAGTAACGGAGCGAACACCGGGGAGCTGTTTTTT,CASSNGANTGELFF
-,TRBV5-4,TRBJ2-1,few,TGTGCCAGCAGCTTGGCCGATTCCACTGAGCAGTTCTTC,CASSLADSTEQFF
-,TRBV6-1,TRBJ2-7,-,TGTGCCAGCAGTCCCAGGGGCGGTTCCTACGAGCAGTACTTC,CASSPRGGSYEQYF
-,TRBV7-2,TRBJ1-1,many,TGTGCCAGCAGCTCGGACAGGAACACTGAAGCTTTCTTT,CASSSDRNTEAFF
TRBD2,TRBV7-6,TRBJ2-1,many,TGTGCCAGCAGCTTAGTGGCTAGCGGTTACAATGAGCAGTTCTTC,CASSLVASGYNEQFF
-,TRBV4-3,TRBJ2-1,many,TGCGCCAGCAGCCACGGACTGAACTCCTACAATGAGCAGTTCTTC,CASSHGLNSYNEQFF
-,TRBV6-2/TRBV6-3,TRBJ1-2,many,TGTGCCAGCAGTAAGACGGAAAACTATGGCTACACCTTC,CASSKTENYGYTF
TRBD2,TRBV11-1,TRBJ2-1,many,TGTGCCAGCAGCTCAGGTGCTGGGACTAGATATGAGCAGTTCTTC,CASSSGAGTRYEQFF
TRBD1,TRBV2,TRBJ2-1,-,TGTGCCAGCAGTGCGCAGACAGGGGAGGTTAGTGAGCAGTTCTTC,CASSAQTGEVSEQFF
-,TRBV18,TRBJ1-4,few,TGTGCCAGCTCACCAACGGGGGCTAATGAAAAACTGTTTTTT,CASSPTGANEKLFF
-,TRBV3-1,TRBJ1-2,few,TGTGCCAGCAGCCCGTTCATGCTTGGCACGGGGGGCTACACCTTC,CASSPFMLGTGGYTF
TRBD2,TRBV20-1,TRBJ2-7,few,TGCAGTGCTAGACTAGCGGGGGAAGGAGAGCAGTACTTC,CSARLAGEGEQYF
-,TRBV18,TRBJ2-2,few,TGTGCCAGCTCACCCCCGGGACGGACCTCGAACACCGGGGAGCTGTTTTTT,CASSPPGRTSNTGELFF
-,TRBV20-1,TRBJ2-7,-,TGCAGTGCTAATCCGACTCAGGGAGGAAAGTACGAGCAGTACTTC,CSANPTQGGKYEQYF
TRBD2,TRBV24-1,TRBJ2-1,many,TGTGCCACCAGTGACCCACAGAGCGGGGACAATGAGCAGTTCTTC,CATSDPQSGDNEQFF
-,TRBV6-5,TRBJ1-1,few,TGTGCCAGCAGACGGCCCCAGGGGTACACTGAAGCTTTCTTT,CASRRPQGYTEAFF
TRBD2,TRBV25-1,TRBJ2-1,many,TGTGCCAGCAGTTTGGCTGGGGGGGCCTACAATGAGCAGTTCTTC,CASSLAGGAYNEQFF
-,TRBV25-1,TRBJ1-3,-,TGTGCCAGCAGTGAATTTGCAAACACCATATATTTT,CASSEFANTIYF
TRBD2,TRBV5-1,TRBJ2-2,many,TGCGCCAGCAGATCTAGCGGTATCGACACCGGGGAGCTGTTTTTT,CASRSSGIDTGELFF
-,TRBV27,TRBJ2-3,-,TGTGCCAGCAGGCCACCTACTAGCTTCCCTAGGGGGGATACGCAGTATTTT,CASRPPTSFPRGDTQYF
TRBD1,TRBV6-2/TRBV6-3,TRBJ2-5,many,TGTGCCAGCAGTTATACCAGGGACAGGGGGCGCGAAGAGACCCAGTACTTC,CASSYTRDRGREETQYF
-,TRBV7-9,TRBJ1-1,-,TGTGCCAGCAGCTTATTTATCGGCACGAACACTGAAGCTTTCTTT,CASSLFIGTNTEAFF
TRBD2,TRBV11-3,TRBJ2-3,many,TGTGCCAGCAGCTTCGGCTCCGGGACTAGCGGGAGAGATACGCAGTATTTT,CASSFGSGTSGRDTQYF
-,TRBV28,TRBJ2-2,many,TGTGCCAGCAGAATCGGACCTAACACCGGGGAGCTGTTTTTT,CASRIGPNTGELFF
-,TRBV7-2,TRBJ2-1,-,TGTGCCAGCAGCCCCCTGGAAGAGGTACTGTTCTTC,CASSPLEEVLFF
-,TRBV6-2/TRBV6-3,TRBJ1-1,many,TGTGCCAGCAGTTGGACCCCGAACACTGAAGCTTTCTTT,CASSWTPNTEAFF
TRBD1,TRBV11-2,TRBJ1-3,many,TGTGCCAGCAGCCCTGGGACAGGGTCCGGGTACACCATATATTTT,CASSPGTGSGYTIYF
TRBD1,TRBV18,TRBJ2-7,-,TGTGCCAGCTCCCCCGGGACAGATTCCTACGAGCAGTACTTC,CASSPGTDSYEQYF
-,TRBV12-3/TRBV12-4,TRBJ1-5,-,TGTGCCAGCAGTTTTCTCTCAGGGTTGGGCAATCAGCCCCAGCATTTT,CASSFLSGLGNQPQHF
TRBD1,TRBV4-3,TRBJ2-3,many,TGCGCCAGCGGGACAGGGTTGGGGGGCCCAGATACGCAGTATTTT,CASGTGLGGPDTQYF
TRBD1,TRBV14,TRBJ1-5,few,TGTGCCAGCAGCCCGACAGGGAAGCATCAGCCCCAGCATTTT,CASSPTGKHQPQHF
-,TRBV6-6,TRBJ1-6,few,TGTGCCATCCGAACGGACGGCAGCTATAATTCACCCCTCCACTTT,CAIRTDGSYNSPLHF
-,TRBV12-3/TRBV12-4,TRBJ1-5,many,TGTGCCAGCAGTTTATCCGGTCAGCCCCAGCATTTT,CASSLSGQPQHF
TRBD1,TRBV12-3/TRBV12-4,TRBJ2-1,many,TGTGCCAGCAGTTTAGAGGGACAGGGGTTAAATGAGCAGTTCTTC,CASSLEGQGLNEQFF
-,TRBV2,TRBJ2-1,many,TGTGCCAGCAGGGCGCTAGCGACCTACAATGAGCAGTTCTTC,CASRALATYNEQFF
-,TRBV20-1,TRBJ2-1,-,TGCAGTGCTAGAGTCCCCGGGAGCGGCTCCTACAATGAGCAGTTCTTC,CSARVPGSGSYNEQFF
TRBD2,TRBV20-1,TRBJ2-1,-,TGCAGTGCTGCGAAAGCGGGAGGGACCCAGCAGTTCTTC,CSAAKAGGTQQFF
-,TRBV20-1,TRBJ2-3,many,TGCAGTGCTAGAGAATACACAGATACGCAGTATTTT,CSAREYTDTQYF
-,TRBV18,TRBJ1-1,many,TGTGCCAGCTCCGTGAACACTGAAGCTTTCTTT,CASSVNTEAFF
-,TRBV18,TRBJ1-5,many,TGTGCCAGCTCACCACAGGGAGGCAATCAGCCCCAGCATTTT,CASSPQGGNQPQHF
-,TRBV12-3/TRBV12-4,TRBJ2-6,many,TGTGCCAGCAGTCCAAGAACCACAACTACTGGGGCCAACGTCCTGACTTTC,CASSPRTTTTGANVLTF
TRBD2,TRBV6-2/TRBV6-3,TRBJ2-1,many,TGTGCCAGCAGTTACTTCGGCGGGGGGGCCAATGAGCAGTTCTTC,CASSYFGGGANEQFF
TRBD1,TRBV28,TRBJ1-1,few,TGTGCCAGCAGTTTATGGGGCAGGGGGCTGAACACTGAAGCTTTCTTT,CASSLWGRGLNTEAFF
-,TRBV6-5,TRBJ1-1,few,TGTGCCAGCAGTTACTCCTCCCGACAGACGGAAGCTTTCTTT,CASSYSSRQTEAFF
TRBD2,TRBV6-6,TRBJ2-3,few,TGTGCCAGCAGTTCCGAGCGGGGGAAGCAGTATTTT,CASSSERGKQYF
-,TRBV12-3/TRBV12-4,TRBJ2-3,-,TGTGCCAGCAGTTCATTAAGGGGAGCAGTTTCAGATACGCAGTATTTT,CASSSLRGAVSDTQYF
-,TRBV12-3/TRBV12-4,TRBJ1-2,many,TGTGCCAGCAGCCGGCAGGGGCGGGTTGGCTACACCTTC,CASSRQGRVGYTF
-,TRBV12-3/TRBV12-4,TRBJ1-5,-,TGTGCCAGCAGTTCGACTCGCCAACAGGGTGAAAATCAGCCCCAGCATTTT,CASSSTRQQGENQPQHF
-,TRBV6-2/TRBV6-3,TRBJ1-2,many,TGTGCCAGCAGCAAAGACAGATCTAACTATGGCTACACCTTC,CASSKDRSNYGYTF
-,TRBV7-9,TRBJ1-1,few,TGTGCCAGCAGCCATGCCTTAGGAGGGCACACTGAAGCTTTCTTT,CASSHALGGHTEAFF
-,TRBV14,TRBJ1-3,many,TGTGCCAGCAGCCAAGATGTTTCAGGAAACACCATATATTTT,CASSQDVSGNTIYF
-,TRBV7-9,TRBJ2-5,few,TGTGCCAGCAGCCTCCAGATGGCGAGGGGAGAGACCCAGTACTTC,CASSLQMARGETQYF